A selection of T cell receptor beta chains follows, all from one sample in a study of blood T cell repertoires in COVID-19. The method was immunoSEQ multiplex PCR; TCRdb's version includes in-frame clones alone and lacks a portion of them. Here the sample spans about 150,000 clones, about 77% being singletons. The sequencing sample was made of peripheral blood. These receptors originate from a man aged 55 to 70 with acute or convalescent COVID-19. Each CDR3 is given with its conserved first and last residue. A D gene is named only where the DNA matches it firmly. For some rows the clone size is stated as once, few or many, or as a class when expanded; others skip it.

-,TRBV20-1,TRBJ2-5,-,CSAEKETQYF,TGCAGTGCCGAGAAAGAGACCCAGTACTTC
TRBD1,TRBV28,TRBJ1-1,once,CASLLDRGGRTEAFF,TGTGCCAGCCTTCTGGACAGGGGCGGTCGCACTGAAGCTTTCTTT
-,TRBV7-9,TRBJ1-2,few,CASSDSNKYGYTF,TGTGCCAGCAGCGACTCGAATAAATATGGCTACACCTTC
TRBD2,TRBV10-3,TRBJ2-1,-,CAISLAGDRNEQFF,TGTGCCATCAGTCTAGCGGGAGACCGGAATGAGCAGTTCTTC
-,TRBV23-1,TRBJ2-3,-,CASTPPRRGPDTQYF,TGCGCCAGCACCCCCCCCCGCCGTGGGCCAGATACGCAGTATTTT
-,TRBV24-1,TRBJ2-4,once,CATSEAGGSIQYF,TGTGCCACCAGTGAGGCAGGAGGCAGCATTCAGTACTTC
-,TRBV25-1,TRBJ1-4,-,CASRGAGMNEKLFF,TGTGCCAGCCGAGGAGCAGGGATGAATGAAAAACTGTTTTTT
TRBD1,TRBV19,TRBJ2-6,-,CASSSGTGGVLVGSGANVLTF,TGTGCCAGTAGTTCCGGGACAGGGGGCGTCCTAGTGGGCTCTGGGGCCAACGTCCTGACTTTC
-,TRBV2,TRBJ2-5,few,CASSEVGVGETQYF,TGTGCCAGCAGTGAGGTGGGAGTCGGAGAGACCCAGTACTTC
-,TRBV4-2,TRBJ1-2,-,CASSLDRVTNYGYTF,TGTGCCAGCAGCCTAGATCGGGTGACTAACTATGGCTACACCTTC
-,TRBV2,TRBJ1-2,-,CASSEARDRGYTF,TGTGCCAGCAGTGAAGCCAGGGATCGAGGCTACACCTTC
TRBD1,TRBV5-1,TRBJ1-1,-,CASSLTGGTEAFF,TGCGCCAGCAGCCTAACAGGGGGCACTGAAGCTTTCTTT
TRBD1,TRBV6-6,TRBJ1-4,-,CASSRQGSRATNEKLFF,TGTGCCAGCAGTCGACAGGGATCACGTGCAACTAATGAAAAACTGTTTTTT
TRBD1,TRBV10-1,TRBJ2-3,-,CASGFDRDLFRTDTQYF,TGCGCCAGCGGCTTCGACAGGGACCTCTTTCGCACAGATACGCAGTATTTT
TRBD2,TRBV2,TRBJ2-5,few,CASKGLAGEGGTQYF,TGTGCCAGCAAGGGACTAGCGGGAGAAGGAGGGACCCAGTACTTC
-,TRBV6-5,TRBJ1-3,once,CASRAGYGNTIYF,TGTGCCAGCAGGGCAGGGTATGGAAACACCATATATTTT
-,TRBV5-1,TRBJ2-7,-,CASSDNFYEQYF,TGCGCCAGCAGTGACAATTTCTACGAGCAGTACTTC
-,TRBV6-5,TRBJ2-7,-,CASKPPGGLEQYF,TGTGCCAGCAAACCCCCCGGGGGATTAGAGCAGTACTTC
-,TRBV7-3,TRBJ2-1,-,CASTPGGRGSYNEQFF,TGTGCCAGCACTCCCGGCGGTCGCGGCTCCTACAATGAGCAGTTCTTC
TRBD2,TRBV11-2,TRBJ2-7,few,CASSPRFSGYYEQYF,TGTGCCAGCAGCCCGCGTTTTAGCGGGTATTACGAGCAGTACTTC
-,TRBV4-1,TRBJ1-5,-,CASSQAAGNQPQHF,TGCGCCAGCAGCCAAGCGGCCGGGAATCAGCCCCAGCATTTT
-,TRBV9,TRBJ2-1,-,CASSAFVASVLGNEQFF,TGTGCCAGCAGCGCCTTTGTAGCGTCAGTCCTGGGGAATGAGCAGTTCTTC
TRBD1,TRBV5-1,TRBJ2-1,few,CASSPGGVGQGNEQFF,TGCGCCAGCAGCCCAGGTGGGGTGGGACAGGGGAATGAGCAGTTCTTC
-,TRBV15,TRBJ2-5,few,CATSRGVDMPGRETQYF,TGTGCCACCAGCAGGGGGGTAGACATGCCCGGGAGAGAGACCCAGTACTTC
TRBD2,TRBV14,TRBJ2-5,-,CASSQLAGGETQYF,TGTGCCAGCAGCCAGCTAGCGGGAGGGGAGACCCAGTACTTC
TRBD2,TRBV6-5,TRBJ2-7,-,CASYIPGLAGVGQYF,TGTGCCAGCTACATCCCGGGACTAGCGGGAGTGGGGCAGTACTTC
TRBD2,TRBV6-5,TRBJ2-7,-,CASNGLVAYEQYF,TGTGCCAGCAATGGACTAGTCGCCTACGAGCAGTACTTC
-,TRBV18,TRBJ1-5,-,CASSPNNADQPQHF,TGTGCCAGCTCACCGAATAACGCAGATCAGCCCCAGCATTTT
TRBD2,TRBV6-5,TRBJ2-5,-,CASGSAGGLETQYF,TGTGCCAGCGGTTCTGCGGGAGGGTTGGAGACCCAGTACTTC
TRBD2,TRBV11-3,TRBJ2-1,-,CASGDYKDNEQFF,TGTGCCAGCGGGGACTATAAAGACAATGAGCAGTTCTTC
-,TRBV10-1,TRBJ1-5,-,CASSEEAGENQPQHF,TGCGCCAGCAGTGAAGAGGCAGGGGAAAATCAGCCCCAGCATTTT
-,TRBV21-1,TRBJ2-7,-,CASSKIKRVLLADSSYEQYF,TGTGCCAGCAGCAAAATTAAGAGGGTTCTACTAGCGGATAGTTCCTACGAGCAGTACTTC
TRBD1,TRBV9,TRBJ2-7,-,CASSGRDRPYEQYF,TGTGCCAGCAGCGGACGGGACAGGCCCTACGAGCAGTACTTC
-,TRBV27,TRBJ2-1,-,CASSWRTAAYNEQFF,TGTGCCAGCAGTTGGCGGACAGCGGCCTACAATGAGCAGTTCTTC
-,TRBV6-1,TRBJ2-7,-,CASSGLAGARAYEQYF,TGTGCCAGCAGTGGACTTGCGGGGGCCAGGGCCTACGAGCAGTACTTC